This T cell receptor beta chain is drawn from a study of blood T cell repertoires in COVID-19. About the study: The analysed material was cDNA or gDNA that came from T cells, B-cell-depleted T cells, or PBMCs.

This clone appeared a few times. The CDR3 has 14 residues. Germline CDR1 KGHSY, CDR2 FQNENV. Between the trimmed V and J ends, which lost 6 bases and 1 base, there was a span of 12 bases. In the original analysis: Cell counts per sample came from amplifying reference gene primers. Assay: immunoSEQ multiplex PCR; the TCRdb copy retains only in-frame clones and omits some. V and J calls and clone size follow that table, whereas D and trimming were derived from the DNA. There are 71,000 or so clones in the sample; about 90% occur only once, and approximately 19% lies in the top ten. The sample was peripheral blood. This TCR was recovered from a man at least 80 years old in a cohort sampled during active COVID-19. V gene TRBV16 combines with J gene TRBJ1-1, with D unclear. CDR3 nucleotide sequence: TGTGCCAGCAGGATGGGCACCAAGAACACTGAAGCTTTCTTT. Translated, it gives CASRMGTKNTEAFF.